In its sample, the clone carrying this TCR beta chain was seen a few times. Its target is not known. Per-sample PBMC isolation yielded at least 6.5 million cells. The entry originates in a study of blood T cells in healthy people across ages. The study, taken as a whole, reports: Calculation of diversity from one million T cells yielded estimates considered to be underestimates.

PCR was performed a second time for 7 to 11 cycles using a sample-barcoded 5' primer and a J-beta primer mix. TCRdb reanalysed the 5' RACE reads using MiXCR and keeps one entry per CDR3 protein. The sample has about 1.4 million distinct CDR3 sequences, around 55% seen once. The CDR3 totals 14 residues. The V gene end was trimmed by 3 bases and the J gene end by 5 bases; junction bases not matched to a gene: 3. The germline CDR1 and CDR2 sequences are SGHRS and YFSETQ. The sequencing input was blood. This chain links TRBV5-1 with TRBJ2-3, with 10 bases identical to TRBD1. This TCR was sampled from a man between 18 and 29 years old in good health. CDR3 loop: CASSSGQGGDTQYF. CDR3 coding DNA: TGCGCCAGCAGCTCCGGACAGGGGGGAGATACGCAGTATTTT.